This T cell receptor (beta chain) was retrieved from a study of patients and donors after allogeneic stem cell transplantation. TCRdb itself ran the RT-PCR reads through MiXCR, one entry per CDR3 protein. The sample lists about 150,000 distinct CDR3 sequences, 30% to 45% occurring once. The V and J ends lost 6 bases and 4 bases respectively, with 19 bases between them. CDR3 length: 16 residues. The receptor comes from a human donor who was either an allogeneic HSCT recipient or a stem cell or donor lymphocyte infusion donor (not recorded which). It is not recorded whose cells these are; they may come from a transplant donor. The chain employs TRBV12-3 or TRBV12-4 and TRBJ2-1, with D possibly matching TRBD2 (5 bases). Sequencing was performed on blood, either unsorted or a sorted T cell fraction (not recorded which). CDR3 sequence (DNA): TGTGCCAGCAGGGATATAGCGATCTCCCGATACAATGAGCAGTTCTTC. It codes for CASRDIAISRYNEQFF.